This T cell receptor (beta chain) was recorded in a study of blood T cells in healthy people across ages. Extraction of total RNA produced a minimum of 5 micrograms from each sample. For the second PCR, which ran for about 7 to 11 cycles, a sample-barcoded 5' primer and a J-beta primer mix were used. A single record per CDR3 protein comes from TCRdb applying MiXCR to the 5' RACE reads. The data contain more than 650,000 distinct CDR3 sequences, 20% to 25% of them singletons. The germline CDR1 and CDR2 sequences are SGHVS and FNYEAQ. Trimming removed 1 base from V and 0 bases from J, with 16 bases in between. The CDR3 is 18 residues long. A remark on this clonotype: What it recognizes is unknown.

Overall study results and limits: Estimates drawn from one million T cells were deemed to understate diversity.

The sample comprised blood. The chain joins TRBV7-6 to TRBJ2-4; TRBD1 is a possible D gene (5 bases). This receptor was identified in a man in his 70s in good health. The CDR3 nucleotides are TGTGCCAGCAGCTTAGGTCCCAGGGTAGGAATAGCCAAAAACATTCAGTACTTC. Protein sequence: CASSLGPRVGIAKNIQYF.